The 22 T cell receptor beta chains presented below share a single source sample, sequenced in a study of blood T cell repertoires in COVID-19. Measured with immunoSEQ multiplex PCR; TCRdb has only the in-frame clones, and not every one. The sample records some 150,000 clones, approximately 87% being singletons. The sequenced sample consisted of peripheral blood. The origin of the receptors is a man aged 50-59 years with active COVID-19.

The rearrangement uses TRBV27 and TRBJ2-3; D is perhaps TRBD2 (7 bases). This CDR3 has 15 amino acids. With 5 bases removed from V and 2 bases from J, the gap between germline ends came to 14 bases. The germline gives CDR1 MNHEY, CDR2 SMNVEV (reference sequence). CDR3 in amino acids: CASSPLGGLTDTQYF. The DNA of the CDR3 is TGTGCCAGCAGTCCGCTCGGGGGGCTCACAGATACGCAGTATTTT.

V gene TRBV24-1 combines with J gene TRBJ1-5, with D possibly TRBD1 on 6 matching bases. The CDR3 totals 14 residues. Trimming took 6 bases from V and 5 from J, leaving 13 bases between them. Germline V gives CDR1 KGHDR, CDR2 SFDVKD. The CDR3 loop reads CATSSRGTDQPQHF. CDR3 coding DNA: TGTGCCACCAGTAGCAGGGGTACTGATCAGCCCCAGCATTTT.

This rearrangement joins TRBV7-3 to TRBJ2-3; D is perhaps TRBD1 (6 bases). The V and J ends lost 5 bases and 6 bases respectively, with 15 bases between them. The CDR3 loop spans 14 amino acids. Germline V CDR1 and CDR2: SGHTA, FQGTGA. The CDR3 region is CASSRPGVRDTQYF. Written as DNA, the CDR3 is TGTGCCAGCAGCCGACCAGGGGTTCGGGATACGCAGTATTTT.

The rearrangement uses TRBV7-9 and TRBJ2-1; 10 bases align to TRBD2. Germline-derived CDR1 and CDR2 are SEHNR and FQNEAQ (reference sequence). With V trimmed by 5 bases and J by 5 bases, 12 bases remained unmatched. The CDR3 length is 17 residues. Written as DNA, the CDR3 is TGTGCCAGCAGCCCCATGCCCCTACTAGCGGGGCACAATGAGCAGTTCTTC. Protein sequence: CASSPMPLLAGHNEQFF.

The chain carries TRBV19 and TRBJ2-7, with TRBD1 matching 8 bases. CDR1 is LNHDA and CDR2 is SQIVND in the germline V gene (reference sequence). V lost 4 bases, J lost 0 bases, and 5 bases stayed unmatched. This CDR3 spans 15 amino acids. The CDR3 sequence: CASSREGQASYEQYF. DNA of the CDR3: TGTGCCAGTAGTAGAGAGGGACAGGCCTCCTACGAGCAGTACTTC.

This chain links TRBV9 with TRBJ1-3, with 9 bases that match TRBD1. Per the germline V gene, CDR1 is SGDLS and CDR2 is YYNGEE. There are 15 residues in the CDR3. V lost 0 bases, J lost 4 bases, and 2 bases stayed unmatched. Here the CDR3 reads CASSVDRGPGNTIYF. CDR3 nucleotides: TGTGCCAGCAGCGTAGACAGGGGGCCAGGAAACACCATATATTTT.

There are a few counts of this clone. J is TRBJ1-6 and V is TRBV7-2; possible D gene TRBD1, 5 bases. Germline CDR1 SGHTA, CDR2 FQGNSA. There are 17 residues in the CDR3. V shed 1 base and J shed 10 bases, with 20 bases lying between them. The CDR3 region has the DNA TGTGCCAGCAGCTTAGGATTCGGGGGTCCGACTGGGTCACCCCTCCACTTT. Translation: CASSLGFGGPTGSPLHF. Together with reference TRBV7-2 and TRBJ1-6, the CDR3 gives the full variable domain: GAGVSQSPSNKVTEKGKDVELRCDPISGHTALYWYRQSLGQGLEFLIYFQGNSAPDKSGLPSDRFSAERTGGSVSTLTIQRTQQEDSAVYLCASSLGFGGPTGSPLHFGNGTRLTVT.

This sequence joins TRBV5-6 and TRBJ2-5, with a weak D call TRBD1 (5 bases). CDR3 length: 18 amino acids. CDR1 is SGHDT and CDR2 is YYEEEE in the germline V gene. With 0 bases removed from V and 2 bases from J, the gap between germline ends came to 20 bases. The CDR3 region is CASSLDLLRRTQQETQYF. Here the CDR3 DNA reads TGTGCCAGCAGCTTGGACCTCCTTCGTCGGACACAGCAAGAGACCCAGTACTTC.

This chain uses TRBV11-3 with TRBJ2-7, with D maybe TRBD1 (6 bases). The germline V gene has CDR1 SGHNT and CDR2 YENEEA. This CDR3 spans 13 amino acids. The germline V and J ends were trimmed by 5 bases and 6 bases, with 14 bases remaining between them. The CDR3 nucleotides read TGTGCCAGCAGCCTAAGGGGGTCCCGCGAGCAGTACTTC. Translating gives CASSLRGSREQYF.

This chain joins TRBV4-3 and TRBJ1-1; D possibly corresponds to TRBD1 (6 bases). Trimming shortened V by 5 bases and J by 1 base, and 20 bases separated the two germline ends. Germline loops: CDR1 LGHNA, CDR2 YSLEER. The CDR3 spans 17 residues. In DNA, the CDR3 is TGCGCCAGCAGCTCAAGTTTTGGGGGCTTAACGAACACTGAAGCTTTCTTT. Its translation is CASSSSFGGLTNTEAFF.

The chain joins TRBV30 to TRBJ2-2; possibly TRBD1 for D (6 bases). CDR1 is GTSNPN and CDR2 is SVGIG in the germline V gene (reference sequence). The CDR3 runs 20 residues. The ends were cut back, 1 base at V and 11 bases at J, with 35 bases in the middle. CDR3 in DNA: TGTGCCTGGAGTGGCCAGCAGGGGCCGGTTCATCGGGCATGGGATGTTGAGCTGTTTTTT. Its translation: CAWSGQQGPVHRAWDVELFF.

This chain uses TRBV7-2 with TRBJ2-5; D is undetermined. CDR3 length: 13 amino acids. Germline V gene lookup returns CDR1 SGHTA and CDR2 FQGNSA. The V end was cut by 5 bases, the J end by 5 bases, with 12 bases between. The CDR3 here is CASSLGWRETQYF. The CDR3 DNA is TGTGCCAGCAGCCTTGGGTGGCGGGAGACCCAGTACTTC.

The rearrangement joins TRBV27 to TRBJ2-1; 10 positions match TRBD2. The ends lost 6 bases at V and 7 bases at J; junction bases unmatched: 3. This CDR3 contains 13 residues. Germline values: CDR1 MNHEY, CDR2 SMNVEV (reference sequence). The chain's CDR3 is CASRISGGNEQFF. The CDR3 coding sequence is TGTGCCAGCAGAATTAGCGGGGGGAATGAGCAGTTCTTC.

V usage is TRBV24-1 and J usage is TRBJ2-3, with TRBD2 matching over 10 bases. Per germline, CDR1 KGHDR and CDR2 SFDVKD. V lost 2 bases and J lost 5; bases outside the gene matches: 12. The CDR3 runs 18 residues. DNA of the CDR3: TGTGCCACCAGTGATTCGACTCCGGCTAGCGGGGGTGGAGATACGCAGTATTTT. Translation gives CATSDSTPASGGGDTQYF.

The chain has TRBV7-9 and TRBJ1-2, with 8 bases matching TRBD1. The trim removed 6 bases at V and 7 bases at J, leaving 4 bases unmatched. The CDR3 has 12 residues. Germline V gene sequence: CDR1 SEHNR, CDR2 FQNEAQ (reference sequence). CDR3 nucleotides: TGTGCCAGCAGGGACAGGGAGGGTGGCTACACCTTC. Encoded protein: CASRDREGGYTF.

This chain connects TRBV7-9 to TRBJ2-1; 8 nucleotides line up with TRBD2. Germline V gives CDR1 SEHNR, CDR2 FQNEAQ (reference sequence). The CDR3 sequence is 14 residues long. Trimming cost V 5 bases and J 8 bases; bases outside gene matches: 8. The CDR3 DNA reads TGTGCCAGCAGCGGCAGCGGGGGAGGCTATGAGCAGTTCTTC. It specifies CASSGSGGGYEQFF.

The V and J genes are TRBV20-1 and TRBJ2-5; a possible D gene is TRBD2 (6 bases). With 6 bases removed from V and 5 bases from J, the gap between germline ends came to 25 bases. There are 16 residues in the CDR3. CDR1 and CDR2 (germline): DFQATT, SNEGSKA (reference sequence). For the CDR3, the DNA is TGCAGTGCGAGTGCTAGGGCCGGGGGTGTCTGGGAGACCCAGTACTTC. Residues: CSASARAGGVWETQYF.

The rearrangement uses TRBV29-1 and TRBJ2-1, with 7 bases aligning to TRBD1. Germline lookup yields CDR1 SQVTM and CDR2 ANQGSEA. CDR3 length: 11 amino acids. The CDR3 DNA reads TGCCTAGGGGGCCGGAACAATGAGCAGTTCTTC. It yields the protein CLGGRNNEQFF.

The rearrangement uses TRBV27 and TRBJ1-1, with no clear D. CDR1 and CDR2 (germline): MNHEY, SMNVEV (reference sequence). This CDR3 comprises 13 residues. V was shortened by 3 bases and J by 1 base, with 6 bases between the two germline ends. The CDR3 DNA reads TGTGCCAGCAGTTTTCCAGGGAACACTGAAGCTTTCTTT. This sequence encodes CASSFPGNTEAFF.

This clone showed up just once. The chain couples TRBV6-6 to TRBJ2-5; D is perhaps TRBD2 (6 bases). The germline V gene has CDR1 MNHNY and CDR2 SVGAGI (reference sequence). There are 16 residues in the CDR3. Trimming stripped 5 bases from V and 5 bases from J, with 21 bases between. Here the CDR3 reads CASSTGGAGYSETQYF. CDR3 in DNA: TGTGCCAGCAGTACCGGCGGGGCGGGCTATTCGGAGACCCAGTACTTC.

The genes are TRBV7-2 and TRBJ2-2; 10 bases match TRBD1. V gave up 5 bases and J gave up 5 bases; unmatched junction bases: 5. This CDR3 is 15 amino acids long. The germline V gene has CDR1 SGHTA and CDR2 FQGNSA. CDR3: CASSLWTGGTGELFF. For the CDR3, the DNA is TGTGCCAGCAGCCTCTGGACAGGGGGAACCGGGGAGCTGTTTTTT. Using reference TRBV7-2 and TRBJ2-2 for the parts outside the CDR3, the full variable domain is GAGVSQSPSNKVTEKGKDVELRCDPISGHTALYWYRQSLGQGLEFLIYFQGNSAPDKSGLPSDRFSAERTGGSVSTLTIQRTQQEDSAVYLCASSLWTGGTGELFFGEGSRLTVL.

The chain recombines TRBV18 with TRBJ2-1, with 12 nucleotides matching TRBD1. In germline, CDR1 is KGHSH, CDR2 LQKENI. The CDR3 runs 16 residues. V was pared by 2 bases and J by 2 bases, with 1 base of the junction left unmatched. The chain's CDR3 is CASSPGTGGPYNEQFF. The CDR3 nucleotides are TGTGCCAGCTCACCAGGGACAGGGGGCCCCTACAATGAGCAGTTCTTC.